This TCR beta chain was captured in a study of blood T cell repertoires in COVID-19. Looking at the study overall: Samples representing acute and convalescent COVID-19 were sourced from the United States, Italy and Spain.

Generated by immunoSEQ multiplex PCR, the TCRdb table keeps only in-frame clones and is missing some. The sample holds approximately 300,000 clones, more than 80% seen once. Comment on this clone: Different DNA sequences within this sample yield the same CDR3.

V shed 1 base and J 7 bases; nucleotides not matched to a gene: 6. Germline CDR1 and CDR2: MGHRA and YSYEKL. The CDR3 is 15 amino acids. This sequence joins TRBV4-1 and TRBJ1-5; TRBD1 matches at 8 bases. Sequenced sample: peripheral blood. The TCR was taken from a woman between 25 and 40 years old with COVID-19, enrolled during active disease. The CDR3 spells CASSQVDRVDQPQHF. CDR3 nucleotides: TGCGCCAGCAGCCAAGTGGACAGGGTAGACCAGCCCCAGCATTTT.